This entry lists 18 T cell receptor beta chains sequenced from one sample in a study of T cells in Graves' hyperthyroidism and ophthalmopathy. Amplification yielded TCR beta CDR3 regions, with RNA transcripts as the source. HTBI primers drove first-round RT-PCR of the TCR CDR3. A single record per CDR3 protein comes from TCRdb applying MiXCR to the multiplex PCR reads. The sample contains more than 550,000 distinct CDR3 sequences, 15% to 20% of which appear only once. Sequenced input: blood. The receptors shown here come from a woman between 45 and 65 years old with Graves' hyperthyroidism that later progressed to Graves' ophthalmopathy.

This clonotype was counted many times. V gene TRBV20-1 combines with J gene TRBJ2-5; TRBD1 agrees at 7 bases. V shed 3 bases, J shed 0 bases, and the junction held 7 bases outside the gene matches. This CDR3 comprises 15 residues. CDR1 and CDR2 (germline): DFQATT, SNEGSKA (reference sequence). In nucleotides, the CDR3 is TGCAGTGCTAGGGGCCTACAGGGGTACCAAGAGACCCAGTACTTC. Protein sequence: CSARGLQGYQETQYF.

This clonotype was counted between two and nine times. The chain carries TRBV20-1 and TRBJ1-2; D not resolved. There are 12 residues in the CDR3. The V gene lost 6 bases and the J gene lost 5 bases, with 13 bases spanning the gap. CDR1 is DFQATT, CDR2 SNEGSKA, per germline (reference sequence). The CDR3 reads CSAVGRVYGYTF. CDR3 bases: TGCAGTGCCGTCGGACGGGTGTATGGCTACACCTTC.

This chain joins TRBV19 and TRBJ1-4; weak D call: TRBD1 (5 bases). Germline lookup yields CDR1 LNHDA and CDR2 SQIVND (reference sequence). V was pared by 7 bases and J by 5 bases, with 14 bases between. The CDR3 is 14 residues long. For the CDR3, the DNA is TGTGCCAGTACCCATGGGGCAGGAAATGAAAAACTGTTTTTT. Its translation is CASTHGAGNEKLFF.

The chain is built from TRBV20-1 and TRBJ2-2; the match to TRBD1 covers 7 bases. The V gene's germline CDR1 is DFQATT and CDR2 SNEGSKA (reference sequence). After removal of 2 bases from V and 4 bases from J, the junction contained 1 base not matched to a gene. The CDR3 runs to 13 residues. The CDR3: CSARQGVTGELFF. In DNA, the CDR3 is TGCAGTGCTAGACAGGGGGTCACCGGGGAGCTGTTTTTT.

The chain links TRBV20-1 to TRBJ1-6; D may be TRBD1 (5 bases). The CDR3 spans 15 residues. V lost 0 bases, J lost 4 bases, and 10 bases lay in between. CDR1 DFQATT and CDR2 SNEGSKA come from the germline V gene (reference sequence). The CDR3 spells CSARDAQAYNSPLHF. In DNA form, the CDR3 reads TGCAGTGCTAGAGATGCACAGGCATATAATTCACCCCTCCACTTT.

The V gene is TRBV6-2 or TRBV6-3, the J gene TRBJ1-5, with 10 bases that match TRBD1. Germline loops: CDR1 MNHEY, CDR2 SVGEGT. The CDR3 runs to 16 residues. V dropped 6 bases and J dropped 3; count of bases not matched to a gene: 8. In DNA form, the CDR3 reads TGTGCCAGCAGAAGACAGGGGGCCGGCAACAATCAGCCCCAGCATTTT. It translates to CASRRQGAGNNQPQHF.

This chain links TRBV29-1 with TRBJ1-1, with D possibly being TRBD1 (5 bases). V was shortened by 5 bases and J by 1 base, with 14 bases between the two germline ends. This CDR3 has 14 residues. Germline V gene data show CDR1 as SQVTM and CDR2 as ANQGSEA. This chain's CDR3 is CSVYFAGRNTEAFF. Written as DNA, the CDR3 is TGCAGCGTTTATTTCGCAGGGCGGAACACTGAAGCTTTCTTT.

This clonotype was observed many times. V is TRBV5-1 and J is TRBJ1-1, with 8 bases identical to TRBD1. The germline gives CDR1 SGHRS, CDR2 YFSETQ. Trimming removed 1 base from V and 5 bases from J; junction bases left unmatched: 4. The CDR3 totals 14 residues. The CDR3 sequence: CASSLNRGTTEAFF. CDR3 nucleotides: TGCGCCAGCAGCTTGAACAGGGGGACGACTGAAGCTTTCTTT.

The sample holds a few counts of this clonotype. The chain joins TRBV30 to TRBJ2-7; a weak D match, TRBD2 (5 bases). V was shortened by 4 bases and J by 2 bases, with 12 bases between the two germline ends. From germline, CDR1 is GTSNPN and CDR2 SVGIG (reference sequence). This CDR3 is 13 amino acids long. Here the CDR3 reads CAWTIARAYEQYF. CDR3 nucleotides: TGTGCCTGGACTATAGCGAGGGCCTACGAGCAGTACTTC.

J is TRBJ1-2 and V is TRBV7-9; 9 nucleotides align to TRBD1. The CDR3 is 18 residues long. V trimming: 5 bases; J trimming: 4 bases; junction bases outside the gene matches: 17. Per germline, CDR1 SEHNR and CDR2 FQNEAQ (reference sequence). The CDR3 region is CASSIIMGGTGIVYGYTF. As DNA, the CDR3 is TGTGCCAGCAGCATAATTATGGGGGGGACAGGGATCGTCTATGGCTACACCTTC.

Ten or more counts support this clonotype. The chain couples TRBV7-6 to TRBJ2-3; TRBD2 matches at 11 bases. The germline CDR1 and CDR2 sequences are SGHVS and FNYEAQ. The junction had 4 bases not matched to a gene; V was cut back by 4 bases and J by 1 base. The CDR3 totals 16 residues. Here the CDR3 DNA reads TGTGCCAGCAGCTCCGTGACTAGCGGGGGCACAGATACGCAGTATTTT. Its translation is CASSSVTSGGTDTQYF.

The rearrangement uses TRBV7-9 and TRBJ1-2; tentative D call: TRBD1 (5 bases). Trimming cost V 6 bases and J 4 bases, with 12 bases left between them. The CDR3 runs to 13 residues. Germline V CDR1 and CDR2: SEHNR, FQNEAQ (reference sequence). CDR3 loop: CASSFRVLYGYTF. The CDR3 coding sequence is TGTGCCAGCAGTTTCAGGGTCCTCTATGGCTACACCTTC.

This clonotype was counted between two and nine times. The CDR3 loop reads CATSDRWGTEAFF. CDR3 sequence (DNA): TGTGCCACCAGTGATCGCTGGGGTACTGAAGCTTTCTTT. This chain uses TRBV24-1 with TRBJ1-1, with no clear D. V lost 3 bases to trimming and J lost 5 bases, with 9 bases between them. CDR1 is KGHDR, CDR2 SFDVKD, per germline. CDR3 length equals 13 residues.

At least ten counts were recorded for this clonotype. The chain couples TRBV20-1 to TRBJ2-7, with D maybe TRBD1 (5 bases). The ends were cut back, 1 base at V and 2 bases at J, with 12 bases in the middle. Germline V lookup: CDR1 DFQATT, CDR2 SNEGSKA (reference sequence). CDR3 length equals 14 residues. DNA for the CDR3: TGCAGTGCTAGAGTTCTGGCAGGGCCCTACGAGCAGTACTTC. This translates into CSARVLAGPYEQYF.

This chain connects TRBV20-1 to TRBJ2-2; the D gene could be TRBD1 or TRBD2 (6 bases each). The CDR3 length is 13 residues. CDR1 is DFQATT, CDR2 SNEGSKA, per germline (reference sequence). With 2 bases removed from V and 9 bases from J, the gap between germline ends came to 13 bases. CDR3 bases: TGCAGTGCTAGATCACAGGGACTGCGGGAGCTGTTTTTT. This translates into CSARSQGLRELFF.

This clonotype was picked up a small number of times. The chain couples TRBV29-1 to TRBJ1-3; D remains ambiguous. The CDR3 length is 13 residues. The germline V and J ends were trimmed by 4 bases and 3 bases, with 10 bases remaining between them. Germline CDR1 and CDR2: SQVTM and ANQGSEA. The CDR3 region is CSVVGPSGNTIYF. CDR3 coding DNA: TGCAGCGTTGTTGGGCCCAGTGGAAACACCATATATTTT. The full variable domain, its missing parts supplied by reference TRBV29-1 and TRBJ1-3, is SAVISQKPSRDICQRGTSLTIQCQVDSQVTMMFWYRQQPGQSLTLIATANQGSEATYESGFVIDKFPISRPNLTFSTLTVSNMSPEDSSIYLCSVVGPSGNTIYFGEGSWLTVV.

This clonotype has a count of ten or more. The chain is built from TRBV5-1 and TRBJ2-5; D is possibly TRBD2 (5 bases). The germline CDR1 and CDR2 sequences are SGHRS and YFSETQ. Trimming cost V 0 bases and J 1 base, with 10 bases left between them. CDR3 size: 15 residues. The CDR3 loop reads CASSLDAGSQETQYF. In nucleotides, the CDR3 is TGCGCCAGCAGCTTGGACGCGGGTTCCCAAGAGACCCAGTACTTC.

This clonotype was counted ten times or more. This rearrangement joins TRBV5-1 to TRBJ1-1; 7 positions match TRBD1. The CDR3 is made up of 14 amino acids. Germline CDR1 is SGHRS and CDR2 is YFSETQ. Trimming removed 4 bases from V and 5 bases from J; junction bases left unmatched: 8. The CDR3, as DNA: TGCGCCAGCAGCCTAACGACAGGGTTGACTGAAGCTTTCTTT. Translation: CASSLTTGLTEAFF.